Here is one T cell receptor beta chain with its context. Its antigen is undetermined. Germline values: CDR1 LNHDA, CDR2 SQIVND (reference sequence). The CDR3 length is 14 residues. V was clipped by 6 bases and J by 5 bases; unmatched bases: 8. The sample comes from a study of T cell responses to AZD1222 COVID-19 vaccine. Study observations and caveats: Unmutated variant regions reportedly attract nearly half of all spike-specific TCRs. At baseline, seropositivity was found in only a handful of AZD1222 recipients. Mostly white British, mostly female donors; authors suggested clonal diversity may be underestimated. At 160-218 and 743-854, vaccine-associated CD4 TCRs were dominant, and they spanned spike.

The data were produced by immunoSEQ multiplex PCR, yet TCRdb's version contains in-frame clones alone and is incomplete. The sample records 90,000 to 120,000 clones, approximately 96% being singletons. Sequences were derived from peripheral blood, sampled on day 0 of AZD1222 vaccination. This receptor was obtained from an adult in good health. The V gene is TRBV19, the J gene TRBJ2-3; 7 bases agree with TRBD1. CDR3 nucleotides: TGTGCCAGTAGCAATGACAGGGTAGGAGATACGCAGTATTTT. This translates into CASSNDRVGDTQYF.